This T cell receptor (beta chain) comes out of a study of T-cell reconstitution after alpha-beta-depleted transplantation in children. Preparing the TCRbeta library involved the use of unique molecular identifiers. MiXCR, applied by TCRdb to the PCR reads, yields one record per CDR3 protein. The table records about 580,000 distinct CDR3 sequences, 23% of them present only once. Overall study findings and caveats: Expanded clones from the graft, numbering several hundred, reportedly supplied alpha-beta T cells about two months after transplant.

The CDR3 contains 12 residues. The V and J ends lost 4 bases and 6 bases respectively, with 10 bases between them. Germline V gene lookup returns CDR1 ENHRY and CDR2 SYGVKD. This clonotype was recorded many times. The target antigen is unknown. The clonotype originates from a boy less than two years old who had a stem cell transplant for acute myeloid leukemia, so the T cells may come from the graft donor. The sequenced sample was PBMCs, mostly from graft donor cells, obtained 360 days after TCRalphabeta/CD19-depleted stem cell transplant. The chain couples TRBV10-3 to TRBJ2-7, with D perhaps TRBD1 or TRBD2 (7 bases each). CDR3 protein: CAISGEGAEQYV. The CDR3 DNA reads as TGTGCCATCAGTGGGGAGGGGGCCGAGCAGTACGTC.